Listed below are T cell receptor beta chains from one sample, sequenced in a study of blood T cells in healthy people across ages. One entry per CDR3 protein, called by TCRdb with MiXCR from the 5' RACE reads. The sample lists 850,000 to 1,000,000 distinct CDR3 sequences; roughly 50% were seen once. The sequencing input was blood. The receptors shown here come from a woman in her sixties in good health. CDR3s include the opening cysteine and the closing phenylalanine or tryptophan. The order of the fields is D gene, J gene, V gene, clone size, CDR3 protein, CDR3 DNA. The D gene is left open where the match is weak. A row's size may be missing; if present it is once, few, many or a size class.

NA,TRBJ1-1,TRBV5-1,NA,CASSFRRGTEAFF,TGCGCCAGCAGCTTTAGGCGAGGCACTGAAGCTTTCTTT
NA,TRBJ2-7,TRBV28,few,CASTPGTLDYEQYF,TGTGCCAGCACCCCCGGGACCCTTGACTACGAGCAGTACTTC
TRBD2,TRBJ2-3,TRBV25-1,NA,CASSGGSGGPADTQYF,TGTGCCAGCAGTGGGGGTAGCGGGGGTCCCGCGGATACGCAGTATTTT
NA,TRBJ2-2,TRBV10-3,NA,CAISESEGGELFF,TGTGCCATCAGTGAGTCCGAGGGTGGGGAGCTGTTTTTT
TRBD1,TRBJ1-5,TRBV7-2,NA,CASSSYGTGGQPQHF,TGTGCCAGCAGCTCCTACGGGACAGGGGGGCAGCCCCAGCATTTT
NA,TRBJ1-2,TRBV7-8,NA,CASSSGWTAHGYTF,TGTGCCAGCAGCTCGGGTTGGACAGCTCATGGCTACACCTTC
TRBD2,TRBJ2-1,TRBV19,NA,CASSPTSGRNNEQFF,TGTGCCAGTAGTCCAACTAGCGGGAGGAACAATGAGCAGTTCTTC
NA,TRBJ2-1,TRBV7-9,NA,CASSLRGISYNEQFF,TGTGCCAGCAGTTTGCGGGGCATCTCCTACAATGAGCAGTTCTTC
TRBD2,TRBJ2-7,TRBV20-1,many,CSRTLGTSGTYEQYF,TGCAGTCGCACACTTGGGACTAGCGGGACCTACGAGCAGTACTTC
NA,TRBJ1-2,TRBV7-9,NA,CASSLVQDYGYTF,TGTGCCAGCAGCTTAGTACAGGACTATGGCTACACCTTC
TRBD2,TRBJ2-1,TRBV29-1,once,CSAGIGLAGPNEQFF,TGCAGCGCCGGTATAGGACTAGCGGGCCCAAATGAGCAGTTCTTC
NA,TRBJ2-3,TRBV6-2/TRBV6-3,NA,CASSYIRGYGSTDTQYF,TGTGCCAGCAGTTACATAAGGGGATATGGGAGCACAGATACGCAGTATTTT
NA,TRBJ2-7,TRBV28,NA,CASSSRLERTYEQYF,TGTGCCAGCAGTTCCCGACTAGAGCGGACCTACGAGCAGTACTTC
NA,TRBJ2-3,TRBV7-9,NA,CASSSARGGVTDTQYF,TGTGCCAGCAGCTCCGCGAGGGGGGGGGTCACAGATACGCAGTATTTT
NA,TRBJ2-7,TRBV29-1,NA,CSVVGQPPVSYEQYF,TGCAGCGTTGTAGGACAGCCCCCGGTAAGCTACGAGCAGTACTTC
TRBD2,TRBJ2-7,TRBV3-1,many,CASSQGFGRVHEQYF,TGTGCCAGCAGCCAAGGATTCGGGAGGGTCCACGAGCAGTACTTC
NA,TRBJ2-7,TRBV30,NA,CAWGRSNEQYF,TGTGCCTGGGGACGATCGAACGAGCAGTACTTC
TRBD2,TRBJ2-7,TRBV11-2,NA,CASSSQTSARDEQYF,TGTGCCAGCAGCTCCCAGACTAGCGCACGGGACGAGCAGTACTTC
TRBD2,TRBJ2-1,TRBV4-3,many,CASSLGLAGNNEQFF,TGTGCCAGCAGTTTAGGGCTAGCGGGGAACAATGAGCAGTTCTTC
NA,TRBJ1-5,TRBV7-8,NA,CASSAGFLSNQPQHF,TGTGCCAGCAGCGCGGGATTCCTTAGCAATCAGCCCCAGCATTTT
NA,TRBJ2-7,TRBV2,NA,CASNLGTTEQYF,TGTGCCAGCAATTTGGGCACCACCGAGCAGTACTTC
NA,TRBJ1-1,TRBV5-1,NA,CASSLAVPSNTEAFF,TGCGCCAGCAGCTTGGCCGTTCCGTCGAACACTGAAGCTTTCTTT
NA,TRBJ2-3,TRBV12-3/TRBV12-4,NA,CASNFGPGSTDTQYF,TGTGCCAGCAATTTCGGTCCCGGCTCCACAGATACGCAGTATTTT
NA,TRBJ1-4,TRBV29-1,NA,CSVMDIYATNEKLFF,TGCAGCGTTATGGACATCTATGCAACTAATGAAAAACTGTTTTTT
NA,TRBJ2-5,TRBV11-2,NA,CASSLLAPEQYF,TGTGCCAGCAGCCTCCTAGCTCCGGAGCAGTACTTC
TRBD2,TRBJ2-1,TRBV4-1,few,CASSQVFQRELSLDEQFF,TGCGCCAGCAGCCAAGTGTTCCAGCGGGAGTTGTCGTTGGATGAGCAGTTCTTC
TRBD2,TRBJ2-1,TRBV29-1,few,CSVGSGRGNEQFF,TGCAGCGTTGGAAGCGGGAGGGGGAATGAGCAGTTCTTC
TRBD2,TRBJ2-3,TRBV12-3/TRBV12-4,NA,CAGSRASGRTDTQYF,TGTGCCGGCAGTCGGGCTAGCGGGCGCACAGATACGCAGTATTTT
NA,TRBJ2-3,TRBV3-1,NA,CASSFPTGRMADTQYF,TGTGCCAGCAGCTTCCCGACAGGTAGAATGGCAGATACGCAGTATTTT
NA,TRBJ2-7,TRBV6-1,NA,CASSEVPVRPPFYPGIYEQYF,TGTGCCAGCAGTGAAGTTCCCGTTCGGCCTCCCTTTTACCCGGGGATTTACGAGCAGTACTTC
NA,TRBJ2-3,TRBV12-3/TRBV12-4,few,CASSFGTGIAGGRSDTQYF,TGTGCCAGCAGTTTTGGGACAGGGATAGCGGGAGGTCGGTCTGATACGCAGTATTTT
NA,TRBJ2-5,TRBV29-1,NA,CSVHRRGPQETQYF,TGCAGCGTTCACCGCAGGGGACCTCAAGAGACCCAGTACTTC
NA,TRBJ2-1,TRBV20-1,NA,CSAFSGTGGSYNEQFF,TGCAGTGCTTTTTCCGGGACTGGCGGCTCCTACAATGAGCAGTTCTTC
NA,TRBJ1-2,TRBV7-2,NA,CASSFLGSGGYTF,TGTGCCAGCAGCTTTTTAGGGTCGGGTGGCTACACCTTC
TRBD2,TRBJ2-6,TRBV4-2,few,CASSHTSGFSGANVLTF,TGTGCCAGCAGCCACACTAGCGGGTTCTCTGGGGCCAACGTCCTGACTTTC
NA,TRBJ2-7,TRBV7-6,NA,CASSLGGLNYEQYF,TGTGCCAGCAGCTTAGGGGGTCTGAACTACGAGCAGTACTTC
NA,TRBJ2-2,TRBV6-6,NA,CASSTMRNTGELFF,TGTGCCAGCAGTACCATGAGGAACACCGGGGAGCTGTTTTTT